These 15 T cell receptor beta chains came from one sample sequenced in a study of cytomegalovirus exposure and HLA in healthy donors. PCR amplification relied on 60 Vbeta primers (plus 13 Jbeta primers). Some clones are missing from TCRdb's copy, which holds only in-frame ones; the method was immunoSEQ multiplex PCR. The top ten hold just under 1% of the sample, which has 150,000 or so clones, about 80% seen once. The sample taken for sequencing was PBMCs. These receptors came from a woman aged 45 to 65 in good health and CMV-seropositive.

The chain joins TRBV6-5 to TRBJ2-5, with D possibly TRBD1 on 6 matching bases. The last part of the DNA fits TRBJ2-7 better; the J call may be wrong. The CDR3 contains 14 residues. Germline V gene lookup returns CDR1 MNHEY and CDR2 SVGAGI. The CDR3 is CASRSPGANHEQYF. The CDR3 DNA follows: TGTGCCAGCAGATCTCCAGGGGCTAACCACGAGCAGTACTTC.

Only a few counts were recorded for this clone. The J gene is TRBJ1-6, the V gene TRBV6-6; D is unresolved. V was trimmed by 5 bases and J by 10 bases, leaving 12 bases between them. Germline V gene data show CDR1 as MNHNY and CDR2 as SVGAGI (reference sequence). CDR3 length equals 13 residues. CDR3 sequence (DNA): TGTGCCAGCAGTCCGTCCCCTAGGTCACCCCTCCACTTT. The encoded protein is CASSPSPRSPLHF.

The CDR3 DNA reads as TGTGCCAGCAGTCCGGGTAGCGGGGGCCCCTACAATGAGCAGTTCTTC. Amino acids: CASSPGSGGPYNEQFF. The V call is TRBV28, the J call TRBJ2-1, with 9 bases identical to TRBD2. This CDR3 comprises 16 residues. Trimming took 5 bases from V and 2 from J; bases not matched to a gene: 7. Germline V gene lookup returns CDR1 MDHEN and CDR2 SYDVKM. Combining the CDR3 with reference TRBV28 and TRBJ2-1 gives the whole variable domain DVKVTQSSRYLVKRTGEKVFLECVQDMDHENMFWYRQDPGLGLRLIYFSYDVKMKEKGDIPEGYSVSREKKERFSLILESASTNQTSMYLCASSPGSGGPYNEQFFGPGTRLTVL.

The V call is TRBV19, the J call TRBJ1-6; maybe TRBD1 (5 bases). The CDR3 spans 14 residues. V was shortened by 7 bases and J by 2 bases, with 9 bases between the two germline ends. Germline V gene sequence: CDR1 LNHDA, CDR2 SQIVND (reference sequence). The CDR3 DNA is TGTGCCAGTACTCCGGGGGCCTATAATTCACCCCTCCACTTT. It specifies CASTPGAYNSPLHF.

The CDR3 nucleotides are TGTGCCAGCAGCCCCCGAGGCTCCTACGAGCAGTACTTC. Its translation is CASSPRGSYEQYF. The chain joins TRBV11-2 to TRBJ2-7, with no clear D. The germline V and J ends were trimmed by 5 bases and 0 bases, with 8 bases remaining between them. CDR3 length: 13 amino acids. Germline V gene lookup returns CDR1 SGHAT and CDR2 FQNNGV. Complete variable domain (other parts from reference TRBV11-2 and TRBJ2-7): EAGVAQSPRYKIIEKRQSVAFWCNPISGHATLYWYQQILGQGPKLLIQFQNNGVVDDSQLPKDRFSAERLKGVDSTLKIQPAKLEDSAVYLCASSPRGSYEQYFGPGTRLTVT.

The chain uses TRBV10-3 and TRBJ2-5, with 7 bases lining up with TRBD1. V lost 3 bases to trimming and J lost 4 bases; unmatched junction nucleotides: 8. From germline, CDR1 is ENHRY and CDR2 SYGVKD. The CDR3 runs 15 residues. The CDR3 DNA follows: TGTGCCATCAGTGACCCCGACAGGGTCGGAGAGACCCAGTACTTC. Protein product: CAISDPDRVGETQYF.

V and J are TRBV2 and TRBJ1-1, with D possibly matching TRBD1 (5 bases). Trimming took off 5 bases at V and 1 base at J, with 17 bases between the two ends. Germline values: CDR1 SNHLY, CDR2 FYNNEI. CDR3 size: 16 residues. The CDR3 here is CASSLTQTDSNTEAFF. The CDR3 bases are TGTGCCAGCAGTTTAACCCAGACAGACTCGAACACTGAAGCTTTCTTT.

The chain couples TRBV11-1 to TRBJ1-1; 10 nucleotides align to TRBD1. Germline CDR1 and CDR2: SGHAT and FQDESV (reference sequence). After removal of 4 bases from V and 0 bases from J, the junction contained 2 bases not matched to a gene. CDR3 size: 15 residues. The CDR3 loop reads CASSSGQGMNTEAFF. The CDR3 DNA reads TGTGCCAGCAGCTCGGGACAGGGGATGAACACTGAAGCTTTCTTT.

V usage is TRBV28 and J usage is TRBJ1-5; D perhaps matches TRBD1 (6 bases). The germline V and J ends were trimmed by 8 bases and 2 bases, with 10 bases remaining between them. The CDR3 is 13 residues long. Germline CDR1 is MDHEN and CDR2 is SYDVKM. CDR3 nucleotide sequence: TGTGCCAGCGGAGGGGGGGGCAATCAGCCCCAGCATTTT. Its translation: CASGGGGNQPQHF.

The chain uses TRBV4-1 and TRBJ2-7; D gene ambiguous. Germline CDR1 reads MGHRA; CDR2 reads YSYEKL. The CDR3 consists of 15 residues. Trimming removed 0 bases at V and 3 bases at J, with 12 bases between. The CDR3 DNA sequence: TGCGCCAGCAGCCAAGATCCCCTGTCGGTCTACGAGCAGTACTTC. This codes for CASSQDPLSVYEQYF.

This clone was seen more than once but under ten times. The chain couples TRBV25-1 to TRBJ1-5; D is ambiguous. Trimming removed 3 bases at V and 4 bases at J, with 19 bases between. This CDR3 has 17 amino acids. The germline gives CDR1 MGHDK, CDR2 SYGVNS. The CDR3 region has the DNA TGTGCCAGCAGTGATTCCCGAGCCCTCAACCTTAATCAGCCCCAGCATTTT. It yields the protein CASSDSRALNLNQPQHF.

V and J are TRBV7-2 and TRBJ1-2, with 12 bases identical to TRBD1. Germline V gene lookup returns CDR1 SGHTA and CDR2 FQGNSA. Trimming cost V 5 bases and J 13 bases; bases outside gene matches: 11. The CDR3 length is 14 residues. The CDR3 DNA follows: TGTGCCAGCAGCGCCGGGACAGGGGGCTCCCTTGGCACCTTC. Translated: CASSAGTGGSLGTF.

This chain connects TRBV15 to TRBJ2-2, with 10 bases matching TRBD1. Germline lookup yields CDR1 LNHNV and CDR2 YYDKDF (reference sequence). This CDR3 has 17 residues. V shed 1 base, J shed 2 bases, and the junction held 4 bases outside the gene matches. The CDR3 DNA reads TGTGCCACCAGCAGAGGGGGACAGGGGACAAACACCGGGGAGCTGTTTTTT. It codes for CATSRGGQGTNTGELFF.

The chain employs TRBV7-9 and TRBJ1-1; TRBD1 matches 8 bases. The CDR3 runs to 15 residues. Germline loops: CDR1 SEHNR, CDR2 FQNEAQ (reference sequence). With 2 bases clipped from V and 0 bases from J, the junction kept 2 bases outside the gene matches. CDR3 in DNA: TGTGCCAGCAGCTTATCAGGGGGCATGAACACTGAAGCTTTCTTT. Protein product: CASSLSGGMNTEAFF.

This CDR3 reads CASSFPRGGELFF. The CDR3 DNA reads TGTGCCAGCAGTTTTCCCCGGGGCGGGGAGCTGTTTTTT. The V call is TRBV27, the J call TRBJ2-2; D is perhaps TRBD2 (5 bases). CDR1 and CDR2 (germline): MNHEY, SMNVEV (reference sequence). CDR3 length equals 13 residues. V was pared by 3 bases and J by 7 bases, with 9 bases between.